This entry lists 4 T cell receptor beta chains sequenced from one sample in a study of cytomegalovirus exposure and HLA in healthy donors. Method: immunoSEQ multiplex PCR; TCRdb's copy keeps in-frame clones and lacks some. Of 55,000 to 80,000 clones in the sample, around 95% were seen once. The sequencing input was PBMCs. The receptors were gathered from a man between 18 and 35 years old in good health and CMV-seropositive.

V gene TRBV5-4 combines with J gene TRBJ2-3; TRBD1 might be the D (6 bases). Germline V CDR1 and CDR2: SGHNT, YYREEE (reference sequence). Between the trimmed V and J ends, which lost 2 bases and 2 bases, there was a span of 12 bases. This CDR3 spans 15 amino acids. CDR3 region: CASSLGGPATDTQYF. CDR3 nucleotides: TGTGCCAGCAGCTTAGGGGGACCGGCCACAGATACGCAGTATTTT.

The gene calls are TRBV5-4 and TRBJ2-4, with TRBD2 matching over 15 bases. V lost 4 bases and J lost 7; bases outside the gene matches: 3. Germline V gene lookup returns CDR1 SGHNT and CDR2 YYREEE (reference sequence). The length of the CDR3 is 15 residues. The CDR3 nucleotides are TGTGCCAGCAGCGCGGGGACTAGCGGGGGGAACATTCAGTACTTC. The encoded protein is CASSAGTSGGNIQYF. Combining the CDR3 with reference TRBV5-4 and TRBJ2-4 gives the whole variable domain ETGVTQSPTHLIKTRGQQVTLRCSSQSGHNTVSWYQQALGQGPQFIFQYYREEENGRGNFPPRFSGLQFPNYSSELNVNALELDDSALYLCASSAGTSGGNIQYFGAGTRLSVL.

The chain carries TRBV7-3 and TRBJ2-1, with no clear D. The length of the CDR3 is 16 residues. Germline CDR1 and CDR2: SGHTA and FQGTGA. The V and J ends lost 3 bases and 5 bases respectively, with 17 bases between them. The CDR3 bases are TGTGCCAGCAGCTTCAGTGGATTTCCAGGTGACAATGAGCAGTTCTTC. Its protein is CASSFSGFPGDNEQFF.

This clone was seen just once. The junction and the germline gene differ at one end; a read error may be behind it. The chain links TRBV5-1 to TRBJ2-7; no clear D. Germline lookup yields CDR1 SGHRS and CDR2 YFSETQ. The CDR3 runs to 12 residues. The CDR3: CASSPGSHEQYF. Here the CDR3 DNA reads TGCGCCAGCAGCCCTGGCTCCCACGAGCAGTACTTC.